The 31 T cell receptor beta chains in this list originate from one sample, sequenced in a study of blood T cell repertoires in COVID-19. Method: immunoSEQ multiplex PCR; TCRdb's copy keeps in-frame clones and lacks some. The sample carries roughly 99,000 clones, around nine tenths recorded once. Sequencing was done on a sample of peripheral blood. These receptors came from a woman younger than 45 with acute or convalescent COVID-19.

In DNA form, the CDR3 reads TGCGCCAGCGGCCCAGGGACAGGGGATCCCAATGAGCAGTTCTTC. Translated: CASGPGTGDPNEQFF. The genes are TRBV4-1 and TRBJ2-1; 10 bases are shared with TRBD1. Germline trimming cut 8 bases from V and 6 bases from J; bases unmatched to any gene: 10. From germline, CDR1 is MGHRA and CDR2 YSYEKL. The CDR3 spans 15 residues.

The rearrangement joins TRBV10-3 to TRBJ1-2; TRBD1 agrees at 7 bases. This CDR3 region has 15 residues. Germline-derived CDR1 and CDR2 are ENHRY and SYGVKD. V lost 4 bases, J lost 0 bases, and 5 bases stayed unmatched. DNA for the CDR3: TGTGCCATCAGTGGGGGGACAGACGCTAACTATGGCTACACCTTC. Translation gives CAISGGTDANYGYTF.

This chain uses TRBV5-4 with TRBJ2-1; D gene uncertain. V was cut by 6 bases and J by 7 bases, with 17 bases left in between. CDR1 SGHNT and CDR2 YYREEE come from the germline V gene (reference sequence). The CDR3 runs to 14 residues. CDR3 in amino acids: CASTTSTENNEQFF. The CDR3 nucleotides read TGTGCCAGCACCACCTCTACAGAGAATAATGAGCAGTTCTTC.

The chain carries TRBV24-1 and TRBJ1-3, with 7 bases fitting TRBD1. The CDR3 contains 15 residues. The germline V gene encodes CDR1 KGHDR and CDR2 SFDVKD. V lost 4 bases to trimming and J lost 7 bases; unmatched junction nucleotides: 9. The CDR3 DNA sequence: TGTGCCACCAGTGAGACAATTTCCAGGGGGAACACCATATATTTT. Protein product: CATSETISRGNTIYF.

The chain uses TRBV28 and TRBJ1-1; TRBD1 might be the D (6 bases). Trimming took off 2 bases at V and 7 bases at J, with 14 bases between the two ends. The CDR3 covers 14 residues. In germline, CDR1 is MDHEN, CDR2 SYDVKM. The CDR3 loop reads CASSLMAVGGEAFF. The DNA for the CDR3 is TGTGCCAGCAGTTTAATGGCCGTAGGGGGTGAAGCTTTCTTT. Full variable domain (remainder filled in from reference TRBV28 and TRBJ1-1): DVKVTQSSRYLVKRTGEKVFLECVQDMDHENMFWYRQDPGLGLRLIYFSYDVKMKEKGDIPEGYSVSREKKERFSLILESASTNQTSMYLCASSLMAVGGEAFFGQGTRLTVV.

The CDR3 DNA is TGTGCCAGCAGCAGGGGACTAGCGTGGATATTCGGTGGCACAGATACGCAGTATTTT. Its translation: CASSRGLAWIFGGTDTQYF. This chain joins TRBV5-4 and TRBJ2-3, with 10 bases aligning to TRBD2. The trim removed 4 bases at V and 1 base at J, leaving 15 bases unmatched. The germline V gene has CDR1 SGHNT and CDR2 YYREEE (reference sequence). The CDR3 covers 19 residues.

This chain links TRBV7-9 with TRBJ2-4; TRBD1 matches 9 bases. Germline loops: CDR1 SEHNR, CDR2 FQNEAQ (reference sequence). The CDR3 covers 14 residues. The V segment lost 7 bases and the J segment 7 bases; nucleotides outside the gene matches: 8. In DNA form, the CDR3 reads TGTGCCAGCACCATTACAGGGGGCCGGAACATTCAGTACTTC. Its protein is CASTITGGRNIQYF.

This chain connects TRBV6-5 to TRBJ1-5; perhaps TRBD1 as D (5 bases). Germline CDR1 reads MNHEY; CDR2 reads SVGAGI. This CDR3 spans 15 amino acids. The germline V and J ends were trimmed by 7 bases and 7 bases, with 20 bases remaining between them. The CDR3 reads CASKTNPQGNQPQHF. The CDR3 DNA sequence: TGTGCCAGCAAGACGAATCCGCAGGGTAACCAGCCCCAGCATTTT.

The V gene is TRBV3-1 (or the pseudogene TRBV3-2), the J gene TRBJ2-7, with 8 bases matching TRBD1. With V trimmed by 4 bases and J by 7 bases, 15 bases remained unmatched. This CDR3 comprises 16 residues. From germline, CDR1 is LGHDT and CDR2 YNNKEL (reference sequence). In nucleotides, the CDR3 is TGTGCCAGCAGCCCTACTTCGGACAGGGTGTTACTTGAGCAGTACTTC. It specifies CASSPTSDRVLLEQYF.

The CDR3, as DNA: TGTGCCAGCAGCCCAGGTGGAGGGAGGACCTTTAGCTCCTACAATGAGCAGTTCTTC. Translation: CASSPGGGRTFSSYNEQFF. The chain recombines TRBV4-2 with TRBJ2-1; D may be TRBD2 (6 bases). The CDR3 extends over 19 amino acids. Per the germline V gene, CDR1 is LGHNA and CDR2 is YNFKEQ. The V end was cut by 4 bases, the J end by 0 bases, with 22 bases between.

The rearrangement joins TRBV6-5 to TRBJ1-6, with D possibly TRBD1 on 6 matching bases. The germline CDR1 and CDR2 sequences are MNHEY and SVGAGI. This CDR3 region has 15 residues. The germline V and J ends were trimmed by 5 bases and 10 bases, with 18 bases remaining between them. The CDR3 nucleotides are TGTGCCAGCAGTAGATACAAGGGGGGGCTCTCACCCCTCCACTTT. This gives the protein CASSRYKGGLSPLHF.

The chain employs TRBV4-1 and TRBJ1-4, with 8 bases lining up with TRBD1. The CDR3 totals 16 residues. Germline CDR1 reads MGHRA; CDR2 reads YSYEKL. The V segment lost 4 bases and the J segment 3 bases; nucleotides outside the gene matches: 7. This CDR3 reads CASSRGQGSANEKLFF. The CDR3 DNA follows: TGCGCCAGCAGCCGCGGACAGGGATCAGCTAATGAAAAACTGTTTTTT.

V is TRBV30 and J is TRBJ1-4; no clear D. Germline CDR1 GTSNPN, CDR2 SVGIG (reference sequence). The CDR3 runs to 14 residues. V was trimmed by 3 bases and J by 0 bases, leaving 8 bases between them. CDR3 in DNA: TGTGCCTGGAGGACCGGGTCAACTAATGAAAAACTGTTTTTT. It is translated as CAWRTGSTNEKLFF. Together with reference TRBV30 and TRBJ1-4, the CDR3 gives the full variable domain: SQTIHQWPATLVQPVGSPLSLECTVEGTSNPNLYWYRQAAGRGLQLLFYSVGIGQISSEVPQNLSASRPQDRQFILSSKKLLLSDSGFYLCAWRTGSTNEKLFFGSGTQLSVL.

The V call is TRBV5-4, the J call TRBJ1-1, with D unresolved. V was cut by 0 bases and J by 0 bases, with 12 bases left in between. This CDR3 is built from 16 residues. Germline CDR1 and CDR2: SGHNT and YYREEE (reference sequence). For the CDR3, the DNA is TGTGCCAGCAGCTTGGCCGAGGGAACAATGAACACTGAAGCTTTCTTT. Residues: CASSLAEGTMNTEAFF.

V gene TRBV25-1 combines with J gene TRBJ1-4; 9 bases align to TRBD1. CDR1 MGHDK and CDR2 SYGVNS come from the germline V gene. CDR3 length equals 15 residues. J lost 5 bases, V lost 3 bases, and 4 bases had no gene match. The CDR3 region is CASSETGTGNEKLFF. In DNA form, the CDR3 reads TGTGCCAGCAGTGAGACCGGGACAGGGAATGAAAAACTGTTTTTT.

CDR3 sequence (DNA): TGTGCCACCAGTGATACGGACACTTACAATGAGCAGTTCTTC. Its protein product is CATSDTDTYNEQFF. The genes are TRBV24-1 and TRBJ2-1; D perhaps matches TRBD1 (5 bases). The CDR3 loop spans 14 amino acids. V was shortened by 3 bases and J by 4 bases, with 9 bases between the two germline ends. Germline V gene lookup returns CDR1 KGHDR and CDR2 SFDVKD.

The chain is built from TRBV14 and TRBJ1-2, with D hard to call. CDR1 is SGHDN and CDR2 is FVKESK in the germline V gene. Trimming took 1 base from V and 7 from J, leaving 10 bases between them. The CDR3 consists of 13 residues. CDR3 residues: CASSQANGGGYTF. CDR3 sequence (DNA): TGTGCCAGCAGCCAAGCCAACGGCGGTGGCTACACCTTC.

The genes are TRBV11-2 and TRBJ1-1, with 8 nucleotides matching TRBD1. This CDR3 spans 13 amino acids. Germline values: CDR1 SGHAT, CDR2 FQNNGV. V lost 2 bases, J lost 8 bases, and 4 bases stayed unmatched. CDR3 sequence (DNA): TGTGCCAGCAGCTTAAAGACAGGGGACGAAGCTTTCTTT. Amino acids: CASSLKTGDEAFF. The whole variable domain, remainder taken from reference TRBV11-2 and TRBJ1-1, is EAGVAQSPRYKIIEKRQSVAFWCNPISGHATLYWYQQILGQGPKLLIQFQNNGVVDDSQLPKDRFSAERLKGVDSTLKIQPAKLEDSAVYLCASSLKTGDEAFFGQGTRLTVV.

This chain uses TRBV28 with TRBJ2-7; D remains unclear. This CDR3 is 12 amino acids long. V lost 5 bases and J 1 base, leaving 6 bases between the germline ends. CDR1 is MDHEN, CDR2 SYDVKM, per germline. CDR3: CASSTVSYEQYF. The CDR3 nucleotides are TGTGCCAGCAGTACAGTTTCCTACGAGCAGTACTTC.

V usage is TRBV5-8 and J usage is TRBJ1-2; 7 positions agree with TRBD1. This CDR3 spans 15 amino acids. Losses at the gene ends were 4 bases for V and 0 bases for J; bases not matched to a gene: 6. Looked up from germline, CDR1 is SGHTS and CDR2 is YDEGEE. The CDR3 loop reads CASSQGDSPNYGYTF. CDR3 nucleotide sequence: TGTGCCAGCAGCCAAGGGGACAGCCCTAACTATGGCTACACCTTC.

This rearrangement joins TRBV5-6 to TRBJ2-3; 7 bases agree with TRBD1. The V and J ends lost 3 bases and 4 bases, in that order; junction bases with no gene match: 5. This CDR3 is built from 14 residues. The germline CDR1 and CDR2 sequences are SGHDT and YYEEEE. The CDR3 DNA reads TGTGCCAGCAGCTGGGACAGTCGGGCAGATACGCAGTATTTT. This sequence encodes CASSWDSRADTQYF. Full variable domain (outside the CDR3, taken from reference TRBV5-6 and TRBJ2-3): DAGVTQSPTHLIKTRGQQVTLRCSPKSGHDTVSWYQQALGQGPQFIFQYYEEEERQRGNFPDRFSGHQFPNYSSELNVNALLLGDSALYLCASSWDSRADTQYFGPGTRLTVL.

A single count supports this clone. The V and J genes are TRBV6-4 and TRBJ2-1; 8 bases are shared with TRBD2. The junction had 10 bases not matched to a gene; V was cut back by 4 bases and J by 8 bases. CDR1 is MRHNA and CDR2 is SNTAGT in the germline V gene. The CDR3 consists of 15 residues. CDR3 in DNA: TGTGCCAGCAGTGTCGTCCCAGCGGGAGTAGATGAGCAGTTCTTC. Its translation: CASSVVPAGVDEQFF.

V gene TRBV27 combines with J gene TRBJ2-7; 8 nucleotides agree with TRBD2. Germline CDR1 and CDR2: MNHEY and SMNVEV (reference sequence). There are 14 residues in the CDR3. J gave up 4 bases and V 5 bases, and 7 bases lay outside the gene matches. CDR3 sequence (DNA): TGTGCCAGCAGTCCAAGCGGGGGATTGTACGAGCAGTACTTC. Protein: CASSPSGGLYEQYF.

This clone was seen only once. The CDR3 region is CASSLGQGVITEAFF. Here the CDR3 DNA reads TGTGCCAGCAGCCTTGGACAGGGCGTGATTACTGAAGCTTTCTTT. The chain links TRBV3-1 (or the pseudogene TRBV3-2) to TRBJ1-1; TRBD1 agrees at 8 bases. The CDR3 loop spans 15 amino acids. V lost 4 bases to trimming and J lost 5 bases; unmatched junction nucleotides: 9. Germline CDR1 and CDR2: LGHDT and YNNKEL (reference sequence).

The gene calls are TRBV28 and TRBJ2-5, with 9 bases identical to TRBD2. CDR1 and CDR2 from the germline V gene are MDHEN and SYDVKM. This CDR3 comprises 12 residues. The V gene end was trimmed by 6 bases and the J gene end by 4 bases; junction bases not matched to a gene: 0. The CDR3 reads CASRLAGETQYF. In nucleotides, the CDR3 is TGTGCCAGCAGACTAGCGGGAGAGACCCAGTACTTC.

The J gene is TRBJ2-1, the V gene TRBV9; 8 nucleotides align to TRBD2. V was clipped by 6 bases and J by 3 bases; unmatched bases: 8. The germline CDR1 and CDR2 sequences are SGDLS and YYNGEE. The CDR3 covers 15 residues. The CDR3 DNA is TGTGCCAGCACTCCTTTGAGCGGGGGCTACAATGAGCAGTTCTTC. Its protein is CASTPLSGGYNEQFF.

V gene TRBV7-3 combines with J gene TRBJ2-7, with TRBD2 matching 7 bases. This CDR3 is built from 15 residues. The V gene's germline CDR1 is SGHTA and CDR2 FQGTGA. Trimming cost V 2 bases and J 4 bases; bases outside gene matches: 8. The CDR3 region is CASSLGRGEEYEQYF. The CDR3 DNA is TGTGCCAGCAGCTTAGGTCGGGGGGAGGAGTACGAGCAGTACTTC.

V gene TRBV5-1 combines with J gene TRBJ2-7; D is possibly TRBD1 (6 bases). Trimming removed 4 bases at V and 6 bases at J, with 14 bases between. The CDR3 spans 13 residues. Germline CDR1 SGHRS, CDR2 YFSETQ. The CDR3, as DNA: TGCGCCAGCAGCCCAGGGGCCGGTTTCGAGCAGTACTTC. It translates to CASSPGAGFEQYF.

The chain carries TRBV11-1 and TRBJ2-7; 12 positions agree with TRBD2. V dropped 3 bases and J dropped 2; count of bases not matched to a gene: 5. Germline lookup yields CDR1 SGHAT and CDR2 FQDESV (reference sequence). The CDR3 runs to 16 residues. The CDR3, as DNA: TGTGCCAGCAGCTTCTTACTAGCGGGGGGACCCTACGAGCAGTACTTC. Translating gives CASSFLLAGGPYEQYF.

The CDR3 region is CASRTGGRKAFF. DNA of the CDR3: TGTGCCAGCAGGACAGGGGGCCGCAAAGCTTTCTTT. The chain carries TRBV28 and TRBJ1-1; 10 bases map to TRBD1. Per germline, CDR1 MDHEN and CDR2 SYDVKM. The CDR3 sequence is 12 residues long. V lost 6 bases and J lost 9; bases outside the gene matches: 4.

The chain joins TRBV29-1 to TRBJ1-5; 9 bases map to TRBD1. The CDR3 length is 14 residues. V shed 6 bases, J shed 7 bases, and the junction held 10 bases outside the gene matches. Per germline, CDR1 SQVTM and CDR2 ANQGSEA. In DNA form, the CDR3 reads TGCAGCGTGGGGACAGGGCACAGAAACCAGCCCCAGCATTTT. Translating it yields CSVGTGHRNQPQHF.